This T cell receptor beta chain was profiled in a study of blood T cell repertoires in COVID-19. About the study: Sites in the United States, Italy and Spain provided acute and convalescent COVID-19 samples.

CDR3 size: 13 residues. Germline lookup yields CDR1 SGHRS and CDR2 YFSETQ. Trimming cost V 5 bases and J 4 bases, with 10 bases left between them. The age range of participants was about 18 to 100 years, with residence in approximately 25 US areas. In assigning cohorts, the study relied on participant-reported clinical history. Two negative PCRs, clearance, or symptom resolution characterized the recovered Cohort 3 donors. Assay used: immunoSEQ multiplex PCR; TCRdb lists only in-frame clones, some missing. The sample lists approximately 500,000 clones, over 75% occurring once. The TCR sequence derives from a woman aged 40-49 years who had recovered from COVID-19. Sequenced: PBMCs or T cells enriched from blood (not recorded which). This chain links TRBV5-1 with TRBJ2-1; D may be TRBD1 (6 bases). The CDR3: CASSRGMYNEQFF. The DNA for the CDR3 is TGCGCCAGCAGTAGGGGGATGTACAATGAGCAGTTCTTC.